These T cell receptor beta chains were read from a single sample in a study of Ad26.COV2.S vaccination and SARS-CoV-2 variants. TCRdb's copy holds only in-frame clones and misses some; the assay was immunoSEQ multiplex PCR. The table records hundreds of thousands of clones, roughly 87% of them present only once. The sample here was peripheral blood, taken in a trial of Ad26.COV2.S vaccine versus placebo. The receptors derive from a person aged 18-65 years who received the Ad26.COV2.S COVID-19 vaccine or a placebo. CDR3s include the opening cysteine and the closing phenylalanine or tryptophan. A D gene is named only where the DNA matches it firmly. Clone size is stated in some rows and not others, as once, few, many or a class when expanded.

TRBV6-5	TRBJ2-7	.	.	CASSYGQPFYYEQYF	TGTGCCAGCAGTTACGGACAACCTTTCTACTACGAGCAGTACTTC
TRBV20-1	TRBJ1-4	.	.	CSASRSNEKLFF	TGCAGTGCTAGTCGAAGTAATGAAAAACTGTTTTTT
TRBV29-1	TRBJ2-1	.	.	CSVVFRRARGYGYNEQFF	TGCAGCGTTGTCTTCCGAAGGGCTCGTGGCTACGGTTACAATGAGCAGTTCTTC
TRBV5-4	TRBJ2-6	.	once	CASSLDGANVLTF	TGTGCCAGCAGCTTGGATGGGGCCAACGTCCTGACTTTC
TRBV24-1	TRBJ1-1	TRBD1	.	CATGQGANTEAFF	TGTGCCACCGGGCAGGGGGCGAACACTGAAGCTTTCTTT
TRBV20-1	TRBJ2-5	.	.	CSAIRETQYF	TGCAGTGCTATCCGGGAGACCCAGTACTTC
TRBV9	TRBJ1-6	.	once	CASSEIANSYNSPLHF	TGTGCCAGCAGCGAGATAGCCAACTCCTATAATTCACCCCTCCACTTT
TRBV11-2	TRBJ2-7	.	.	CASSLTWAGREGLYEQYF	TGTGCCAGCAGCTTAACGTGGGCAGGCAGGGAAGGCCTCTACGAGCAGTACTTC
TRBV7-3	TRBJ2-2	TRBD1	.	CASSLRTGATGELFF	TGTGCCAGCAGCTTACGGACAGGCGCCACCGGGGAGCTGTTTTTT
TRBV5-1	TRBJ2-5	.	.	CASSLLEGVETQYF	TGCGCCAGCAGCTTGTTGGAGGGGGTAGAGACCCAGTACTTC
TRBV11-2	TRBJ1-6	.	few	CASSSAQGFQSPLHF	TGTGCCAGCAGCTCCGCGCAGGGATTTCAATCACCCCTCCACTTT
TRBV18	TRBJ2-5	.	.	CASSPRGGETQYF	TGTGCCAGCTCACCAAGGGGAGGAGAGACCCAGTACTTC
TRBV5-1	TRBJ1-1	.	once	CASRIIGGGREAFF	TGCGCCAGCAGAATAATCGGCGGGGGGAGAGAAGCTTTCTTT
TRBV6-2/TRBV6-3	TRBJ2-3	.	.	CASSLPMAQKYF	TGTGCCAGCAGTCTCCCCATGGCGCAGAAGTATTTT
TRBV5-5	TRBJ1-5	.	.	CASSWWGGQPQHF	TGTGCCAGCAGCTGGTGGGGGGGTCAGCCCCAGCATTTT
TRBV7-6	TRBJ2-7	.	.	CASSFSTRGTPSYEQYF	TGTGCCAGCAGCTTTTCCACCCGCGGGACGCCGTCCTACGAGCAGTACTTC
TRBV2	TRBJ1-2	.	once	CASSGDMGNYGYTF	TGTGCCAGCAGTGGGGACATGGGTAACTATGGCTACACCTTC
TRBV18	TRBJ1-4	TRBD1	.	CASSPFRRGRDEKLFF	TGTGCCAGCTCACCCTTTAGAAGGGGGCGAGATGAAAAACTGTTTTTT
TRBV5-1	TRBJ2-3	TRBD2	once	CASSSDPGRSTDTQYF	TGCGCCAGCAGCTCTGACCCCGGGAGGAGCACAGATACGCAGTATTTT
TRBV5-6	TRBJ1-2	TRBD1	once	CASSSTGGYGYTF	TGTGCCAGCAGCTCGACAGGGGGCTATGGCTACACCTTC
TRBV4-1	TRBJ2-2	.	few	CASSRTGLNTGELFF	TGCGCCAGCAGCCGTACCGGACTGAACACCGGGGAGCTGTTTTTT
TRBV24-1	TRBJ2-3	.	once	CATSSGVTQYF	TGTGCCACCAGTAGTGGGGTTACGCAGTATTTT
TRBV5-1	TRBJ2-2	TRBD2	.	CASSFASGSSVGELFF	TGCGCCAGCAGCTTTGCTAGCGGGAGTTCAGTCGGGGAGCTGTTTTTT
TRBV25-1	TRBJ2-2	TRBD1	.	CASSESGTANTGELFF	TGTGCCAGCAGTGAATCGGGGACAGCCAACACCGGGGAGCTGTTTTTT
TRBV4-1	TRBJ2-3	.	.	CASSQPGPYTDTQYF	TGCGCCAGCAGCCAACCCGGGCCCTACACAGATACGCAGTATTTT
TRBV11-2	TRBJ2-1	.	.	CASNKRRSYNEQFF	TGTGCCAGCAATAAACGACGGTCCTACAATGAGCAGTTCTTC
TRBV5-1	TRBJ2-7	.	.	CASSFGLFTYEQYF	TGCGCCAGCAGCTTTGGGCTCTTTACCTACGAGCAGTACTTC
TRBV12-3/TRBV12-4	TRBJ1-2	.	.	CASSLAGAYGYTF	TGTGCCAGCAGTCTGGCAGGGGCCTATGGCTACACCTTC
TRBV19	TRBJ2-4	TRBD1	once	CASSLGQGVNIQYF	TGTGCCAGTAGTCTGGGACAGGGGGTAAACATTCAGTACTTC
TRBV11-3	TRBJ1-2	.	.	CASSLSPPFTPNYGYTF	TGTGCCAGCAGCTTAAGTCCGCCTTTTACACCTAACTATGGCTACACCTTC
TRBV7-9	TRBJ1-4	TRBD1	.	CASSLPQGGSEKLFF	TGTGCCAGCAGCCTACCCCAAGGGGGCAGTGAAAAACTGTTTTTT
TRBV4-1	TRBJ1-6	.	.	CASSQDLGARGSPLHF	TGCGCCAGCAGCCAAGATTTAGGCGCCCGGGGTTCACCCCTCCACTTT
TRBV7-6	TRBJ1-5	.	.	CASSVNPGTNSNQPQHF	TGTGCCAGCAGCGTAAATCCCGGGACGAATAGCAATCAGCCCCAGCATTTT
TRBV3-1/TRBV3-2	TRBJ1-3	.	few	CASSPTPRNTIYF	TGTGCCAGCAGCCCCACGCCCCGAAACACCATATATTTT
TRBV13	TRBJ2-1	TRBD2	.	CASSLSGGRDYNEQFF	TGTGCCAGCAGCTTATCAGGCGGGAGGGACTACAATGAGCAGTTCTTC
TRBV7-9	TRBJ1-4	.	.	CASSRGGEKLFF	TGTGCCAGCAGCAGGGGGGGTGAAAAACTGTTTTTT
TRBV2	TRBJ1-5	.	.	CASNPDSNQPQHF	TGTGCCAGCAACCCGGACAGCAATCAGCCCCAGCATTTT
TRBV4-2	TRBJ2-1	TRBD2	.	CASSRRLAGEGPLDRGNEQFF	TGTGCCAGCAGCCGCAGACTAGCGGGAGAGGGGCCCCTAGACAGGGGAAATGAGCAGTTCTTC
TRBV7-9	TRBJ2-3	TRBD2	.	CARSGLADTDTQYF	TGTGCCAGATCGGGACTAGCGGACACAGATACGCAGTATTTT
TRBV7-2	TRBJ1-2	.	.	CASSLGFRVEYYGYTF	TGTGCCAGCAGCTTAGGCTTCAGGGTCGAGTACTATGGCTACACCTTC
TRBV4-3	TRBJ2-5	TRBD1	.	CASSQGGQGVMETQYF	TGCGCCAGCAGCCAGGGAGGACAGGGGGTCATGGAGACCCAGTACTTC
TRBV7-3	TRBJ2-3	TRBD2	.	CASSLSLAGGTDTQYF	TGTGCCAGCAGCTTAAGTCTGGCGGGGGGCACAGATACGCAGTATTTT
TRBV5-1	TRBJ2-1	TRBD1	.	CASSIGDRTHNEQFF	TGCGCCAGCAGCATAGGGGACAGAACACACAATGAGCAGTTCTTC
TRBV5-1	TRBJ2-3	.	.	CASSLGETTDTQYF	TGCGCCAGCAGCTTGGGGGAGACCACAGATACGCAGTATTTT
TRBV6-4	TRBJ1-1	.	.	CASRKPFGDTEAFF	TGTGCCAGCAGAAAGCCTTTTGGGGACACTGAAGCTTTCTTT
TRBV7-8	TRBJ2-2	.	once	CASSLTWGGELFF	TGTGCCAGCAGCTTAACATGGGGCGGGGAGCTGTTTTTT
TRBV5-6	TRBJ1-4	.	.	CASSPGGFNEKLFF	TGTGCCAGCAGCCCCGGGGGTTTTAATGAAAAACTGTTTTTT
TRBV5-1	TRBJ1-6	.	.	CASSLASGTYNSPLHF	TGCGCCAGCAGCTTGGCCTCGGGGACCTATAATTCACCCCTCCACTTT
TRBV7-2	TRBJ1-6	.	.	CASRTADSSPLHF	TGTGCCAGCCGGACAGCGGATTCTTCACCCCTCCACTTT
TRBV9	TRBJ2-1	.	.	CASSVRGPGEYNEQFF	TGTGCCAGCAGCGTCAGAGGTCCAGGGGAATACAATGAGCAGTTCTTC
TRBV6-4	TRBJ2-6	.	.	CASSVMGGSGANVLTF	TGTGCCAGCAGTGTGATGGGGGGCTCTGGGGCCAACGTCCTGACTTTC
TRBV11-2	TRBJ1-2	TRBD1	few	CASSSPRTGNSGYTF	TGTGCCAGCAGTTCACCCAGGACAGGGAATAGTGGCTACACCTTC
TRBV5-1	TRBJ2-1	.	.	CASSSYRSYNEQFF	TGCGCCAGCAGCTCCTACAGGTCCTACAATGAGCAGTTCTTC
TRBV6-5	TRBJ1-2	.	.	CASSYSVTRDNGYTF	TGTGCCAGCAGTTACTCGGTCACCAGGGACAATGGCTACACCTTC